The clone carrying this TCR beta chain was seen at least ten times. Its antigen is not identified. The germline gene is not matched at one end of the junction; a read error may be the cause. The sample is drawn from a study of neurological immune-mediated disorders. Study-level findings and limits: Multiple sclerosis, the disease with the least TCR clonal expansion, fell below healthy controls, whereas HTLV-1-associated myelopathy showed the most.

Synthesis of cDNA was carried out by template-switch 5'RACE. The reaction used 10-nucleotide random UMIs. TCRdb independently ran MiXCR on the 5' RACE reads; one entry per CDR3 protein. This sample has tens of thousands of distinct CDR3 sequences; 4% occur once, and the top ten carry about 2%. This CDR3 is 12 amino acids long. Germline V CDR1 and CDR2: SNHLY, FYNNEI. The chain recombines TRBV2 with TRBJ2-1; the match to TRBD1 covers 9 bases. The sample was CD4+ T cells from blood. The source is a woman aged 40 to 50 with multiple sclerosis. CDR3 in amino acids: CASSGTGERVVF. CDR3 nucleotides: TGTGCCAGCAGTGGGACAGGGGAACGTGTAGTCTTC.